This T cell receptor beta chain was found in a study of cytomegalovirus exposure and HLA in healthy donors. Germline V gene sequence: CDR1 SEHNR, CDR2 FQNEAQ (reference sequence). The CDR3 loop spans 18 amino acids. With V trimmed by 6 bases and J by 0 bases, 9 bases remained unmatched. Researchers ran the PCR with 60 Vbeta and 13 Jbeta primers. Here immunoSEQ multiplex PCR was the method, and the copy in TCRdb shows in-frame clones only, minus some. The table has about 140,000 clones, under 90% seen once. Input material: PBMCs. The chain couples TRBV7-9 to TRBJ2-1; 12 bases match TRBD2. This sequence originates from a male donor in good health and CMV-seronegative. The chain's CDR3 is CASRDGLAGLSSYNEQFF. The CDR3 nucleotides are TGTGCCAGCAGGGACGGACTAGCGGGATTGAGCTCCTACAATGAGCAGTTCTTC.